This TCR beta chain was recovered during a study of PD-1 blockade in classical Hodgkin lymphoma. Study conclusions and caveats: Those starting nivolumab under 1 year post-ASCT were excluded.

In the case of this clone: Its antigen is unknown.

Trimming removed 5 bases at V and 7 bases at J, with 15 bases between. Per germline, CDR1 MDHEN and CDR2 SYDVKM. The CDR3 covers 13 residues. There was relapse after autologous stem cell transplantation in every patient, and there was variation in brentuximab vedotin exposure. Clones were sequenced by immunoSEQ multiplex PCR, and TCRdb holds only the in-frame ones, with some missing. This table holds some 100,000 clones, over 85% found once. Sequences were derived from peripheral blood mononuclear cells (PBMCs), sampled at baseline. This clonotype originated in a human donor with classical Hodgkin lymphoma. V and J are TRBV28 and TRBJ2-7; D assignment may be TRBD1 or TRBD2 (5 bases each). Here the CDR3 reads CASSRDHPGEQYF. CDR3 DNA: TGTGCCAGCAGTCGGGACCACCCGGGGGAGCAGTACTTC.